This TCR beta chain emerged from a study of blood T cell repertoires in COVID-19. In the study overall: The origin of the acute and convalescent COVID-19 samples was the United States, Italy and Spain. The analysed material was cDNA or gDNA that came from T cells, B-cell-depleted T cells, or PBMCs.

Per the authors' pipeline: By means of reference gene primer amplification, nucleated cell counts were estimated. Profiling relied on immunoSEQ multiplex PCR, and the TCRdb table lists in-frame clones only, not all of them. V and J calls plus clone size are reproduced from that table; the DNA served to infer D and trimming. Counted here are some 530,000 clones, over 75% occurring once; the ten biggest clones make up approximately 2.9%. The CDR3 spans 15 residues. Per the germline V gene, CDR1 is SNHLY and CDR2 is FYNNEI. The junction had 12 bases not matched to a gene; V was cut back by 5 bases and J by 6 bases.

The chain is built from TRBV2 and TRBJ1-2; 7 nucleotides match TRBD1. This clonotype originated in a human donor in a cohort sampled during active COVID-19. The sequencing sample was made of peripheral blood. CDR3 nucleotide sequence: TGTGCCAGCAGTACTTACCGGGACAGCGAGAATGGCTACACCTTC. Translating it yields CASSTYRDSENGYTF.